A single sample is the source of the 27 T cell receptor beta chains below, sequenced in a study of blood T cells in healthy people across ages. It was with a sample-barcoded 5' primer and a J-beta primer mix that a second PCR of about 6 to 12 cycles was run. MiXCR, applied by TCRdb to the 5' RACE reads, yields one record per CDR3 protein. The sample lists about 840,000 distinct CDR3 sequences, around 29% occurring once. These data also featured in a second study, about T cells of mothers and their children.

The specimen was blood. The receptors were sampled from a woman in her thirties or forties in good health.

V and J are TRBV24-1 and TRBJ2-2, with TRBD1 matching 8 bases. The CDR3 totals 15 residues. Per the germline V gene, CDR1 is KGHDR and CDR2 is SFDVKD. V shed 3 bases and J 7 bases; nucleotides not matched to a gene: 6. CDR3 nucleotides: TGTGCCACCAGTGATCGGACAGGGTCCGTCGGGGAGCTGTTTTTT. This gives the protein CATSDRTGSVGELFF.

Comments on this clonotype: A clone one base away is much larger, so this may be a read error. V gene TRBV5-1 combines with J gene TRBJ2-5, with D maybe TRBD1 (6 bases). The germline V gene encodes CDR1 SGHRS and CDR2 YFSETQ. V lost 0 bases, J lost 5 bases, and 8 bases lay in between. The CDR3 consists of 13 residues. The CDR3 DNA sequence: TGCGCCAGCAGCTTGGAGGGGGTGGAGACCCAGTACTTC. Amino acids: CASSLEGVETQYF.

Concerning this clonotype itself: One end of the junction varies from germline; a read error may be responsible. V and J are TRBV28 and TRBJ2-1; 9 bases match TRBD2. CDR3 length: 16 residues. CDR1 and CDR2 (germline): MDHEN, SYDVKM. In nucleotides, the CDR3 is TGTGCCTGCAGTACCCCAGCGGGGGGATCCTACAATGAGCAGTTCTTC. This sequence encodes CACSTPAGGSYNEQFF.

The gene calls are TRBV7-9 and TRBJ1-5; 10 nucleotides match TRBD1. The CDR3 length is 15 residues. With 5 bases clipped from V and 4 bases from J, the junction kept 5 bases outside the gene matches. In germline, CDR1 is SEHNR, CDR2 FQNEAQ (reference sequence). In DNA, the CDR3 is TGTGCCAGCAGCATGGGACAGGGGTCGAATCAGCCCCAGCATTTT. It is translated as CASSMGQGSNQPQHF. Full variable domain (rest looked up from reference TRBV7-9 and TRBJ1-5): DTGVSQNPRHKITKRGQNVTFRCDPISEHNRLYWYRQTLGQGPEFLTYFQNEAQLEKSRLLSDRFSAERPKGSFSTLEIQRTEQGDSAMYLCASSMGQGSNQPQHFGDGTRLSIL.

The sample holds a few counts of this clonotype. The chain links TRBV7-2 to TRBJ1-1; D is uncertain. V lost 1 base to trimming and J lost 4 bases, with 10 bases between them. The germline CDR1 and CDR2 sequences are SGHTA and FQGNSA. The CDR3 is made up of 14 amino acids. DNA of the CDR3: TGTGCCAGCAGCTTAGGGGGAGGTATCACTGAAGCTTTCTTT. Its protein product is CASSLGGGITEAFF.

This clonotype was seen a handful of times. The V gene is TRBV4-2, the J gene TRBJ2-3; 12 bases are a match to TRBD2. Germline CDR1 is LGHNA and CDR2 is YNFKEQ. The CDR3 consists of 17 residues. V shed 0 bases and J 3 bases; nucleotides not matched to a gene: 4. The CDR3 loop is CASSQEASGGATDTQYF. CDR3 nucleotides: TGTGCCAGCAGCCAAGAGGCTAGCGGGGGGGCAACAGATACGCAGTATTTT.

In its sample, this clonotype was seen a few times. This rearrangement joins TRBV9 to TRBJ2-2; D is ambiguous. Trimming pared 1 base from V and 4 bases from J, leaving 11 bases between. Germline V gene data show CDR1 as SGDLS and CDR2 as YYNGEE. CDR3 length equals 15 residues. The CDR3 sequence: CASSVPGVTTGELFF. CDR3 in DNA: TGTGCCAGCAGCGTACCGGGTGTTACCACCGGGGAGCTGTTTTTT. The full variable domain, completed using reference TRBV9 and TRBJ2-2, is DSGVTQTPKHLITATGQRVTLRCSPRSGDLSVYWYQQSLDQGLQFLIQYYNGEERAKGNILERFSAQQFPDLHSELNLSSLELGDSALYFCASSVPGVTTGELFFGEGSRLTVL.

This clonotype was seen more than once but under ten times. The chain uses TRBV28 and TRBJ2-3; a weak D match, TRBD1 (6 bases). CDR3 size: 20 residues. V was clipped by 3 bases and J by 2 bases, with 27 bases between them. Germline V gene lookup returns CDR1 MDHEN and CDR2 SYDVKM. CDR3 coding DNA: TGTGCCAGCAGTTTGTACTCACAGGGTGTGTCTCAAACAAACACAGATACGCAGTATTTT. Translation gives CASSLYSQGVSQTNTDTQYF. Using reference TRBV28 and TRBJ2-3 for the parts outside the CDR3, the full variable domain is DVKVTQSSRYLVKRTGEKVFLECVQDMDHENMFWYRQDPGLGLRLIYFSYDVKMKEKGDIPEGYSVSREKKERFSLILESASTNQTSMYLCASSLYSQGVSQTNTDTQYFGPGTRLTVL.

At least ten counts were recorded for this clonotype. The chain employs TRBV12-5 and TRBJ1-5; a weak D match, TRBD1 (5 bases). V lost 9 bases and J 9 bases, leaving 6 bases between the germline ends. The CDR3 has 9 amino acids. CDR1 LGHNT and CDR2 FRNRAP come from the germline V gene. CDR3: CARRGPQHF. CDR3 nucleotides: TGTGCTAGGAGGGGGCCCCAGCATTTT. The full variable domain, with the rest looked up from reference TRBV12-5 and TRBJ1-5, is DARVTQTPRHKVTEMGQEVTMRCQPILGHNTVFWYRQTMMQGLELLAYFRNRAPLDDSGMPKDRFSAEMPDATLATLKIQPSEPRDSAVYFCARRGPQHFGDGTRLSIL.

V usage is TRBV14 and J usage is TRBJ2-5; possibly TRBD1 for D (5 bases). V was cut by 3 bases and J by 11 bases, with 16 bases left in between. The CDR3 loop spans 13 amino acids. Germline values: CDR1 SGHDN, CDR2 FVKESK. The CDR3: CASSHQGTYGQYF. CDR3 nucleotides: TGTGCCAGCAGCCATCAGGGAACCTACGGGCAGTACTTC.

This clonotype was seen only a few times. The genes are TRBV12-3 or TRBV12-4 and TRBJ1-2; 7 nucleotides align to TRBD1. The CDR3 runs to 15 residues. J was trimmed by 4 bases and V by 6 bases; bases with no gene match: 11. The CDR3 DNA is TGTGCCAGCAGCCGCGAGACAGGGAGCGGCTATGGCTACACCTTC. Its translation: CASSRETGSGYGYTF.

This clonotype occurred many times. The rearrangement links TRBV10-3 to TRBJ2-7, with 7 bases that match TRBD2. Germline CDR1 is ENHRY and CDR2 is SYGVKD. The J segment lost 2 bases and the V segment lost 1 base, leaving 2 bases of the junction unmatched. This CDR3 is built from 14 residues. CDR3 DNA sequence: TGTGCCATCAGTGAGTACAGCGGGACCTACGAGCAGTACTTC. It translates to CAISEYSGTYEQYF.

In this sample, this clonotype turned up a few times. The chain couples TRBV7-9 to TRBJ2-1, with 9 positions matching TRBD2. V shed 5 bases and J 7 bases; nucleotides not matched to a gene: 9. CDR1 SEHNR and CDR2 FQNEAQ come from the germline V gene (reference sequence). CDR3 size: 15 residues. The CDR3 here is CASSLLSLAGNEQFF. The CDR3 DNA reads TGTGCCAGCAGCCTCCTTTCCCTAGCGGGGAATGAGCAGTTCTTC.

This clonotype showed up many times. The chain uses TRBV2 and TRBJ2-7, with D unclear. The CDR3 is made up of 14 amino acids. CDR1 and CDR2 (germline): SNHLY, FYNNEI. V lost 6 bases and J lost 2, with 14 bases in between. CDR3: CASSENTVTYEQYF. CDR3 coding DNA: TGTGCCAGCAGCGAAAATACAGTGACCTACGAGCAGTACTTC.

The chain employs TRBV15 and TRBJ2-5; TRBD2 agrees at 8 bases. Germline V gene data show CDR1 as LNHNV and CDR2 as YYDKDF (reference sequence). This CDR3 is built from 13 residues. Trimming removed 4 bases from V and 5 bases from J; junction bases left unmatched: 3. Here the CDR3 DNA reads TGTGCCACCAGCACGATAGCGGGGGAGACCCAGTACTTC. It encodes CATSTIAGETQYF.

In this sample, this clonotype turned up a few times. J is TRBJ1-1 and V is TRBV20-1, with D perhaps TRBD1 (6 bases). V was shortened by 3 bases and J by 5 bases, with 16 bases between the two germline ends. CDR1 is DFQATT and CDR2 is SNEGSKA in the germline V gene (reference sequence). The CDR3 loop spans 14 amino acids. CDR3 DNA sequence: TGCAGTGCTAGGGAACAGGGTGGGGATACTGAAGCTTTCTTT. Translation: CSAREQGGDTEAFF.

The chain joins TRBV20-1 to TRBJ1-2, with 10 bases matching TRBD1. Germline CDR1 reads DFQATT; CDR2 reads SNEGSKA (reference sequence). V was clipped by 3 bases and J by 5 bases; unmatched bases: 9. This CDR3 has 15 residues. The CDR3 region is CSASAPGQGMYGYTF. Written as DNA, the CDR3 is TGCAGTGCTAGCGCACCGGGACAGGGGATGTATGGCTACACCTTC.

The J gene is TRBJ1-1, the V gene TRBV10-3; 9 bases agree with TRBD1. V lost 7 bases to trimming and J lost 4 bases; unmatched junction nucleotides: 4. Germline assignment: CDR1 ENHRY and CDR2 SYGVKD. The CDR3 sequence is 13 residues long. The DNA of the CDR3 is TGTGCCATCAAAGGGACAGGGACCACTGAAGCTTTCTTT. This translates into CAIKGTGTTEAFF.

The sample holds a few counts of this clonotype. The chain links TRBV12-3 or TRBV12-4 to TRBJ1-6, with TRBD1 as a possible D gene (5 bases). Between the trimmed V and J ends, which lost 6 bases and 11 bases, there was a span of 14 bases. The CDR3 runs to 13 residues. The CDR3 protein is CASRDRGDPPLHF. The CDR3 DNA reads as TGTGCCAGCAGGGACCGGGGGGATCCACCCCTCCACTTT.

V is TRBV9 and J is TRBJ2-3; the match to TRBD2 covers 10 bases. There are 17 residues in the CDR3. Germline V lookup: CDR1 SGDLS, CDR2 YYNGEE. V lost 1 base to trimming and J lost 10 bases; unmatched junction nucleotides: 15. CDR3 residues: CASSVTLAGGSRAAQYF. The CDR3 DNA is TGTGCCAGCAGCGTAACTTTAGCGGGGGGCTCCCGAGCAGCGCAGTATTTT. Full variable domain (outside the CDR3, taken from reference TRBV9 and TRBJ2-3): DSGVTQTPKHLITATGQRVTLRCSPRSGDLSVYWYQQSLDQGLQFLIQYYNGEERAKGNILERFSAQQFPDLHSELNLSSLELGDSALYFCASSVTLAGGSRAAQYFGPGTRLTVL.

This clonotype appeared once. With a much larger clone just one base away, this may be a read error. The V and J genes are TRBV4-1 and TRBJ1-1; D remains unclear. This CDR3 has 14 amino acids. In germline, CDR1 is MGHRA, CDR2 YSYEKL. The CDR3 DNA follows: TGCGCCAGCAACCAATTCAGACATGCACATGAAGCTTTCTTT. This encodes CASNQFRHAHEAFF.

The chain combines TRBV7-6 with TRBJ1-2, with 9 positions matching TRBD1. This CDR3 is 15 amino acids long. The junction had 8 bases not matched to a gene; V was cut back by 1 base and J by 8 bases. Germline CDR1 SGHVS, CDR2 FNYEAQ. CDR3 coding DNA: TGTGCCAGCAGCTTAGACAGGGGGCCTCTTGGGGGCTACACCTTC. This gives the protein CASSLDRGPLGGYTF.

This chain uses TRBV7-2 with TRBJ2-4, with a weak D call TRBD2 (6 bases). The J call may be faulty, since TRBJ2-7 better matches the DNA end. The CDR3 loop spans 16 amino acids. Germline V gene sequence: CDR1 SGHTA, CDR2 FQGNSA. The CDR3 nucleotides read TGTGCCAGCAGCTTAGTAGGTAGCGGTCCCCCCTACGAGCAGTACTTC. Encoded protein: CASSLVGSGPPYEQYF.

This clonotype was seen a handful of times. The CDR3 coding sequence is TGTGCCAGCAGCTTGGGAGTAGGGCTGGGATATGGCTACACCTTC. Protein product: CASSLGVGLGYGYTF. This chain uses TRBV7-2 with TRBJ1-2; D not resolved. Germline loops: CDR1 SGHTA, CDR2 FQGNSA. The CDR3 is 15 amino acids. V was pared by 3 bases and J by 5 bases, with 16 bases between.

In this sample, this clonotype turned up many times. The gene calls are TRBV29-1 and TRBJ2-1; D unclear. V shed 3 bases and J shed 0 bases, with 12 bases lying between them. CDR1 and CDR2 from the germline V gene are SQVTM and ANQGSEA. The CDR3 has 15 residues. In nucleotides, the CDR3 is TGCAGCGTTGACGGCATCGGTAGCTCCTACAATGAGCAGTTCTTC. The encoded protein is CSVDGIGSSYNEQFF.

Ten or more counts support this clonotype. This rearrangement joins TRBV20-1 to TRBJ1-2, with D unclear. V gave up 6 bases and J gave up 1 base, with 15 bases separating them. The germline CDR1 and CDR2 sequences are DFQATT and SNEGSKA (reference sequence). The CDR3 has 14 residues. The CDR3 sequence: CSAINHPLNYGYTF. The CDR3 DNA follows: TGCAGTGCAATAAACCACCCCCTTAACTATGGCTACACCTTC.

The chain uses TRBV7-8 and TRBJ2-3; D call uncertain. The CDR3 has 15 residues. The ends were cut back, 7 bases at V and 0 bases at J, with 14 bases in the middle. Germline CDR1 SGHVS, CDR2 FQNEAQ. As DNA, the CDR3 is TGTGCCAGCACCAGCTGGGGTAGTAGCACAGATACGCAGTATTTT. It specifies CASTSWGSSTDTQYF.